The 2 T cell receptor beta chains listed next were all sequenced from one sample in a study of molecular identifiers for immune sequencing clone quantification. TCRdb called the PCR reads again in MiXCR, with one record for every CDR3 protein. This sample has 400,000 to 600,000 distinct CDR3 sequences, with about 25% found just once. Sequenced material: naive CD8+ T cells from blood, with Jurkat cell RNA spiked in. As to subset: FACS-sorted CD8+CD4-CCR7+CD45RA+ naive T cells. The receptors come from a human donor in good health. Some libraries in this study had Jurkat cell RNA spiked in.

This clonotype occurred many times. The rearrangement joins TRBV5-6 to TRBJ2-7; no clear D gene. Germline CDR1 is SGHDT and CDR2 is YYEEEE. V lost 0 bases, J lost 0 bases, and 7 bases lay in between. The CDR3 runs 14 residues. The DNA for the CDR3 is TGTGCCAGCAGCTTGGTGGAAGTCTCCTACGAGCAGTACTTC. Its translation: CASSLVEVSYEQYF.

In this sample, this clonotype turned up a few times. The genes are TRBV15 and TRBJ2-5; D possibly uses TRBD1 or TRBD2 (5 bases each). The CDR3 consists of 13 residues. Trimming pared 1 base from V and 4 bases from J, leaving 7 bases between. Germline lookup yields CDR1 LNHNV and CDR2 YYDKDF (reference sequence). CDR3 sequence reads: CATSRAGRETQYF. CDR3 sequence (DNA): TGTGCCACCAGCAGAGCGGGACGAGAGACCCAGTACTTC. The full variable domain, its missing parts supplied by reference TRBV15 and TRBJ2-5, is DAMVIQNPRYQVTQFGKPVTLSCSQTLNHNVMYWYQQKSSQAPKLLFHYYDKDFNNEADTPDNFQSRRPNTSFCFLDIRSPGLGDTAMYLCATSRAGRETQYFGPGTRLLVL.